This TCR beta chain is drawn from a study of blood T cell repertoires in COVID-19. Participants, about 18 to 100 years old, spanned about 26 US areas. TCRdb's copy holds only in-frame clones and misses some; the assay was immunoSEQ multiplex PCR. The data contain approximately 250,000 clones, about 87% of them singletons. The source is a woman in her thirties with acute COVID-19. The sequencing input was PBMCs or T cells enriched from blood (not recorded which).

This CDR3 is CASSVEDRGNEQYF. CDR3 in DNA: TGTGCCAGCAGCGTAGAAGACAGGGGGAACGAGCAGTACTTC. V and J are TRBV9 and TRBJ2-7, with 9 bases fitting TRBD1. Germline V lookup: CDR1 SGDLS, CDR2 YYNGEE. V dropped 0 bases and J dropped 5; count of bases not matched to a gene: 3. The CDR3 spans 14 residues.